The text below deals with one TCR beta chain. This clonotype was observed a handful of times. Its antigen is currently not known. Base-call qualities are not available, and no considerably larger clone is one nucleotide away. Sequencing used an Illumina NovaSeq 6000. Synthesis of TCR cDNA relied on 5'RACE template switching, a step that introduced a universal primer site along with unique molecular identifiers. Priming of cDNA synthesis was performed from both the TCR alpha and TCR beta constant segments. Library amplification involved two PCR steps, and the second step added sample barcodes and sequencing adapters. Libraries were sequenced on Illumina HiSeq 2500 (2x100 bp) or NovaSeq (2x150 bp). The study's processing was this. MIGEC was used to demultiplex reads and collapse the reads into UMI consensus sequences, and MiXCR was used for V(D)J alignment. Using edgeR on replicate PBMC samples, clonotypes were called vaccine-responding if FDR was below 0.01 and the log2 fold change was above 5 up to day 15. Each bulk clonotype was labeled CD4 or CD8 based on which sequenced repertoire, CD4 or CD8, contained the clonotype at higher abundance. In TCRdb, the public reads were trimmed at Q25 with fastp and aligned with MiXCR, with productive beta chains retained. CDR3 protein duplicates are merged, each entry listing the most common genes and DNA. TCRdb assigned the V and J calls; the authors' analysis was not used. The sample contains hundreds of thousands of distinct CDR3 sequences, around 3.9% of them found a single time. The leading ten clones occupy 23% of the sample.

Taken from the germline V gene, the CDR1 and CDR2 loops are MNHEY and SVGAGI. V gives up 5 bases and J gives up 0 bases, and the segment between their germline ends measures 8 bases. The CDR3, from cysteine to phenylalanine, totals 14 residues. The only DNA kept is the CDR3, 42 bases in frame from the first base. These data come from a study of T cells after yellow fever vaccination (dated by TCRdb to between 2018 and 2021). A note on the overall study: The SMART-Seq v4 Ultra Low Input RNA kit was used to prepare libraries from fractions with low cell numbers. Bulk TCR alpha and beta repertoires were sequenced longitudinally to track T-cell clones before and after primary and booster YFV17D yellow fever vaccination. The cohort comprised two healthy male donors, one aged 18 to 29 and one aged 30 to 40 years. Bulk PBMC replicates and cell subsets were isolated from blood drawn at multiple timepoints before and after both primary and secondary immunization.

According to the study, the label for this sample's treatment or condition signals: live attenuated yellow fever vaccine strain. Two biological replicates of bulk PBMCs were collected at each blood-draw timepoint. A standard Ficoll-Paque protocol was used to isolate PBMCs from peripheral blood. TriZol was used to extract RNA from bulk PBMCs, from CD4 and CD8 fractions, and from dextramer-positive and dextramer-negative fractions. General study outcomes and caveats: Compared with the primary T-cell response, the secondary T-cell response was weaker but faster, peaking on day 5 rather than day 15. Most clones expanded after primary vaccination were re-detected after the booster (96% of CD4 and about nine tenths of CD8), suggesting broad memory maintenance. Because the study included only a couple of donors, the extent to which the findings can be generalized is limited. FACS-sorted repertoires could contain abundant contaminating clonotypes from the bulk population, so computational filtering was required. A small share of clonotypes occurred in both CD4 and CD8 compartments, likely arising from convergent recombination.

The source of this sequence is a man aged 18 to 30 who received the YFV17D yellow fever vaccine. Recombination connected TRBV6-5 to TRBJ1-3; the D gene is perhaps TRBD1, on 6 matching bases. The sample in question was PBMCs, obtained on the day of the yellow fever booster vaccination. The CDR3: CASSRTVSGNTIYF. The nucleotide sequence reads as follows: TGTGCCAGCAGTAGGACAGTCTCTGGAAACACCATATATTTT.